The next 22 T cell receptor beta chains were all read from a single sample in a study of stem cell transplantation in POMP-related autoinflammatory disease. Profiling relied on immunoSEQ multiplex PCR, and the TCRdb table lists in-frame clones only, not all of them. The table includes tens of thousands of clones, about nine tenths detected once. Sequencing was performed on CD4+ T cells from PBMCs, taken after stem cell transplantation. Receptor source: a human patient with POMP-related autoinflammation and immune dysregulation (PRAID). Some T cells may arise from the graft donor.

The rearrangement uses TRBV19 and TRBJ2-7; TRBD1 might be the D (5 bases). Germline V CDR1 and CDR2: LNHDA, SQIVND (reference sequence). V lost 5 bases and J 10 bases, leaving 24 bases between the germline ends. This CDR3 has 15 amino acids. The CDR3: CASSFPEATGPRQYV. The CDR3 region has the DNA TGTGCCAGTAGTTTCCCTGAGGCCACAGGACCCCGCCAGTACGTC.

The chain joins TRBV9 to TRBJ2-3, with 9 bases fitting TRBD2. CDR3 length: 16 amino acids. The V gene's germline CDR1 is SGDLS and CDR2 YYNGEE. Unmatched junction bases numbered 7, after V lost 1 base and J lost 4 bases. CDR3 nucleotide sequence: TGTGCCAGCAGCGTACTTAGCGGGGGATTCTCAGATACGCAGTATTTT. Translating it yields CASSVLSGGFSDTQYF.

The rearrangement uses TRBV5-1 and TRBJ1-1, with a weak D call TRBD1 (5 bases). V dropped 4 bases and J dropped 1 base, with 17 bases sitting between them. The CDR3 is 16 amino acids. CDR1 and CDR2 (germline): SGHRS, YFSETQ. This CDR3 reads CASSSLGRTRNTEAFF. As DNA, the CDR3 is TGCGCCAGCAGCAGCTTGGGACGGACAAGGAACACTGAAGCTTTCTTT. The whole variable domain, remainder taken from reference TRBV5-1 and TRBJ1-1, is KAGVTQTPRYLIKTRGQQVTLSCSPISGHRSVSWYQQTPGQGLQFLFEYFSETQRNKGNFPGRFSGRQFSNSRSEMNVSTLELGDSALYLCASSSLGRTRNTEAFFGQGTRLTVV.

This rearrangement joins TRBV5-6 to TRBJ2-1; 7 bases map to TRBD2. Germline V gene lookup returns CDR1 SGHDT and CDR2 YYEEEE. The CDR3 covers 19 residues. With 4 bases clipped from V and 1 base from J, the junction kept 17 bases outside the gene matches. In DNA form, the CDR3 reads TGTGCCAGCAGCCTGGGGGGGTCGAGGAGCGGGCGGTCCTACAATGAGCAGTTCTTC. It translates to CASSLGGSRSGRSYNEQFF.

The V call is TRBV7-3, the J call TRBJ2-2; perhaps TRBD2 as D (6 bases). The CDR3 sequence is 16 residues long. Trimming took off 0 bases at V and 0 bases at J, with 8 bases between the two ends. CDR1 SGHTA and CDR2 FQGTGA come from the germline V gene. The CDR3 loop is CASSLTGGANTGELFF. In DNA form, the CDR3 reads TGTGCCAGCAGCTTAACGGGCGGGGCGAACACCGGGGAGCTGTTTTTT.

The V gene is TRBV19, the J gene TRBJ2-7; 10 nucleotides align to TRBD2. The germline V gene has CDR1 LNHDA and CDR2 SQIVND (reference sequence). CDR3 length: 15 amino acids. J was trimmed by 5 bases and V by 1 base; bases with no gene match: 5. As DNA, the CDR3 is TGTGCCAGTAGTATAGCTCCTAGCGGGAGTCACGAGCAGTACTTC. Residues: CASSIAPSGSHEQYF.

The chain couples TRBV7-9 to TRBJ1-1; D is unresolved. Trimming stripped 1 base from V and 4 bases from J, with 13 bases between. The CDR3 is 15 amino acids. Germline assignment: CDR1 SEHNR and CDR2 FQNEAQ (reference sequence). The CDR3 reads CASSLGLARGTEAFF. CDR3 nucleotide sequence: TGTGCCAGCAGCTTAGGTCTGGCACGGGGCACTGAAGCTTTCTTT.

The rearrangement links TRBV6-1 to TRBJ2-1; D gene ambiguous. Germline lookup yields CDR1 MNHNS and CDR2 SASEGT. V lost 2 bases, J lost 10 bases, and 12 bases lay in between. This CDR3 is built from 13 residues. The CDR3 region has the DNA TGTGCCAGCAGTGAACGGCCAGCTAGGGAGCAGTTCTTC. Translated, it gives CASSERPAREQFF.

V gene TRBV12-3 or TRBV12-4 combines with J gene TRBJ1-1; D may be TRBD1 (5 bases). This CDR3 is 13 amino acids long. V lost 8 bases, J lost 1 base, and 11 bases lay in between. CDR3 sequence (DNA): TGTGCCAGCCGCCCGGGACCGAACACTGAAGCTTTCTTT. Its translation: CASRPGPNTEAFF.

The chain is built from TRBV7-2 and TRBJ1-6, with D perhaps TRBD1 (5 bases). The length of the CDR3 is 15 residues. Germline CDR1 reads SGHTA; CDR2 reads FQGNSA. Trimming left V 2 bases short and J 9 bases short, with 14 bases between. DNA of the CDR3: TGTGCCAGCAGCTTAATTGGCAGGGTCGGTTCACCCCTCCACTTT. Translated: CASSLIGRVGSPLHF.

This clone occurred once. At the DNA level, this CDR3 is encoded by other sequences in the same sample as well. This chain uses TRBV7-8 with TRBJ1-1; the D gene is possibly TRBD1 (6 bases). V shed 5 bases and J shed 7 bases, with 11 bases lying between them. The CDR3 loop spans 12 amino acids. The germline CDR1 and CDR2 sequences are SGHVS and FQNEAQ. CDR3 sequence: CASSPGTIEAFF. DNA of the CDR3: TGTGCCAGCAGCCCGGGGACAATTGAAGCTTTCTTT. Full variable domain (outside the CDR3, taken from reference TRBV7-8 and TRBJ1-1): GAGVSQSPRYKVAKRGQDVALRCDPISGHVSLFWYQQALGQGPEFLTYFQNEAQLDKSGLPSDRFFAERPEGSVSTLKIQRTQQEDSAVYLCASSPGTIEAFFGQGTRLTVV.

This rearrangement joins TRBV6-5 to TRBJ1-5; no clear D gene. The germline CDR1 and CDR2 sequences are MNHEY and SVGAGI. V dropped 6 bases and J dropped 0 bases, with 3 bases sitting between them. The CDR3 contains 12 residues. The CDR3 spells CASRYSNQPQHF. The CDR3 DNA reads TGTGCCAGCAGGTATAGCAATCAGCCCCAGCATTTT.

V gene TRBV3-1 (or the pseudogene TRBV3-2) combines with J gene TRBJ2-5, with D hard to call. The V end was cut by 0 bases, the J end by 4 bases, with 6 bases between. The length of the CDR3 is 13 residues. Germline CDR1 reads LGHDT; CDR2 reads YNNKEL (reference sequence). CDR3 residues: CASSQDLGETQYF. CDR3 DNA sequence: TGTGCCAGCAGCCAAGATCTGGGAGAGACCCAGTACTTC.

The gene calls are TRBV28 and TRBJ2-1, with 9 bases matching TRBD1. After removal of 6 bases from V and 8 bases from J, the junction contained 8 bases not matched to a gene. Germline CDR1 and CDR2: MDHEN and SYDVKM. This CDR3 spans 14 amino acids. This CDR3 is CASSLATGGDEQFF. DNA of the CDR3: TGTGCCAGCAGCCTAGCCACAGGGGGCGATGAGCAGTTCTTC. Together with reference TRBV28 and TRBJ2-1, the CDR3 gives the full variable domain: DVKVTQSSRYLVKRTGEKVFLECVQDMDHENMFWYRQDPGLGLRLIYFSYDVKMKEKGDIPEGYSVSREKKERFSLILESASTNQTSMYLCASSLATGGDEQFFGPGTRLTVL.

This sequence joins TRBV5-5 and TRBJ1-3; no definite D call. The germline V and J ends were trimmed by 0 bases and 2 bases, with 9 bases remaining between them. The germline gives CDR1 SGHKS, CDR2 YYEKEE (reference sequence). The CDR3 is 15 amino acids. The CDR3 nucleotides read TGTGCCAGCAGCTTGGCAGTGCTGGCTGGAAACACCATATATTTT. It specifies CASSLAVLAGNTIYF.

The chain is built from TRBV6-5 and TRBJ2-1; 7 nucleotides agree with TRBD1. Germline loops: CDR1 MNHEY, CDR2 SVGAGI. V lost 6 bases and J lost 1; bases outside the gene matches: 3. The CDR3 is 14 residues long. The CDR3 DNA reads TGTGCCAGCAGGCCACAGGGGTCCTACAATGAGCAGTTCTTC. This encodes CASRPQGSYNEQFF.

The V and J genes are TRBV3-1 (or the pseudogene TRBV3-2) and TRBJ2-5; 8 nucleotides line up with TRBD2. The CDR3 totals 16 residues. V shed 4 bases and J 5 bases; nucleotides not matched to a gene: 12. Germline V gives CDR1 LGHDT, CDR2 YNNKEL (reference sequence). CDR3 in amino acids: CASSPKRGGSPETQYF. The CDR3 DNA sequence: TGTGCCAGCAGCCCCAAACGGGGGGGTTCCCCGGAGACCCAGTACTTC.

V gene TRBV7-8 combines with J gene TRBJ1-2, with 7 bases identical to TRBD1. Germline V gives CDR1 SGHVS, CDR2 FQNEAQ. The ends lost 5 bases at V and 0 bases at J; junction bases unmatched: 6. This CDR3 is 15 amino acids long. CDR3 nucleotides: TGTGCCAGCAGCCGAAACAGGGGAACTAACTATGGCTACACCTTC. The encoded protein is CASSRNRGTNYGYTF.

V gene TRBV28 combines with J gene TRBJ1-1, with D possibly being TRBD1 (6 bases). Germline loops: CDR1 MDHEN, CDR2 SYDVKM. V dropped 4 bases and J dropped 4 bases, with 7 bases sitting between them. This CDR3 is built from 12 residues. The CDR3 here is CASSSGVTEAFF. For the CDR3, the DNA is TGTGCCAGCAGTTCAGGGGTCACTGAAGCTTTCTTT.

V is TRBV24-1 and J is TRBJ1-5; 7 bases match TRBD1. CDR1 and CDR2 (germline): KGHDR, SFDVKD. The V and J ends lost 3 bases and 5 bases, in that order; junction bases with no gene match: 3. The CDR3 length is 14 residues. The CDR3, as DNA: TGTGCCACCAGTGATGCGACAGGGTATCAGCCCCAGCATTTT. Translating gives CATSDATGYQPQHF.

V usage is TRBV6-5 and J usage is TRBJ2-2, with D perhaps matching TRBD2 (6 bases). The CDR3 sequence is 15 residues long. From germline, CDR1 is MNHEY and CDR2 SVGAGI. Trimming took off 6 bases at V and 4 bases at J, with 15 bases between the two ends. This CDR3 is CASRGRDGGTGELFF. The DNA for the CDR3 is TGTGCCAGCAGGGGCCGGGACGGGGGCACCGGGGAGCTGTTTTTT.

The DNA of the CDR3 is TGTGCCAGCAGCTTGGCGCGACGGGTCAGCACAGATACGCAGTATTTT. Translated: CASSLARRVSTDTQYF. V usage is TRBV5-5 and J usage is TRBJ2-3; no firm D call. Trimming pared 0 bases from V and 0 bases from J, leaving 11 bases between. CDR3 length: 16 amino acids. Germline values: CDR1 SGHKS, CDR2 YYEKEE (reference sequence).